These 9 T cell receptor beta chains originate from one sample sequenced in a study of sequential checkpoint blockade in melanoma. Regarding treatment: randomized to nivolumab then ipilimumab (arm A) or the reverse (arm B). Here immunoSEQ multiplex PCR was the method, and the copy in TCRdb shows in-frame clones only, minus some. Of 15,000 to 20,000 clones detected, 72% appear once; the ten largest clones hold approximately 20%. Sequencing was performed on CD8+ T cells sorted from blood (inferred from file names), taken from a patient given nivolumab and ipilimumab in sequence. The receptor source for this set is a human donor with melanoma.

V usage is TRBV19 and J usage is TRBJ1-1; no firm D call. Trimming cost V 1 base and J 4 bases, with 7 bases left between them. CDR1 and CDR2 (germline): LNHDA, SQIVND (reference sequence). This CDR3 is built from 13 residues. CDR3 nucleotides: TGTGCCAGTAGTATAGGAGGTGGCACTGAAGCTTTCTTT. Amino acids: CASSIGGGTEAFF. Using reference TRBV19 and TRBJ1-1 for the parts outside the CDR3, the full variable domain is DGGITQSPKYLFRKEGQNVTLSCEQNLNHDAMYWYRQDPGQGLRLIYYSQIVNDFQKGDIAEGYSVSREKKESFPLTVTSAQKNPTAFYLCASSIGGGTEAFFGQGTRLTVV.

The genes are TRBV13 and TRBJ2-7; perhaps TRBD2 as D (5 bases). The germline gives CDR1 PRHDT, CDR2 FYEKMQ (reference sequence). The length of the CDR3 is 15 residues. Deletions cut 5 bases from V and 3 bases from J, with 17 bases between. This CDR3 reads CASSLSVGGLYEQYF. CDR3 bases: TGTGCCAGCAGCCTTTCCGTCGGAGGACTCTACGAGCAGTACTTC.

The J gene is TRBJ1-2, the V gene TRBV6-5; D not resolved. The CDR3 consists of 15 residues. Between the trimmed V and J ends, which lost 0 bases and 5 bases, there was a span of 13 bases. CDR1 is MNHEY, CDR2 SVGAGI, per germline. CDR3 protein: CASSYSETGEYGYTF. The CDR3 coding sequence is TGTGCCAGCAGTTACTCGGAAACCGGAGAGTATGGCTACACCTTC.

J is TRBJ2-7 and V is TRBV10-1; 13 bases map to TRBD2. J gave up 2 bases and V 4 bases, and 2 bases lay outside the gene matches. The CDR3 loop spans 15 amino acids. Germline V gives CDR1 WNHNN, CDR2 SYGVQD (reference sequence). This chain's CDR3 is CASSVGTSGTYEQYF. Written as DNA, the CDR3 is TGCGCCAGCAGTGTCGGGACTAGCGGGACCTACGAGCAGTACTTC.

This clone was seen more than once but under ten times. The CDR3 DNA is TGTGCCAGCAGCGTAGCCCGGAGTTCTAGCACAGATACGCAGTATTTT. Encoded protein: CASSVARSSSTDTQYF. The gene calls are TRBV9 and TRBJ2-3; no clear D gene. Germline V lookup: CDR1 SGDLS, CDR2 YYNGEE. This CDR3 region has 16 residues. Trimming took 0 bases from V and 0 from J, leaving 11 bases between them.

CDR3 amino acids: CASSLEPGQPQHF. CDR3 sequence (DNA): TGTGCCAGCAGCTTAGAGCCAGGACAGCCCCAGCATTTT. This chain connects TRBV11-2 to TRBJ1-5; D call uncertain. CDR1 and CDR2 (germline): SGHAT, FQNNGV. Trimming left V 0 bases short and J 7 bases short, with 7 bases between. This CDR3 spans 13 amino acids.

The rearrangement links TRBV5-4 to TRBJ1-2, with a weak D call TRBD1 (5 bases). This CDR3 has 14 amino acids. Trimming shortened V by 2 bases and J by 5 bases, and 13 bases separated the two germline ends. Germline assignment: CDR1 SGHNT and CDR2 YYREEE (reference sequence). The CDR3 protein is CASSFSDGTYGYTF. In nucleotides, the CDR3 is TGTGCCAGCAGCTTCTCGGATGGGACTTATGGCTACACCTTC. Based on the CDR3 plus reference TRBV5-4 and TRBJ1-2, the full variable domain is ETGVTQSPTHLIKTRGQQVTLRCSSQSGHNTVSWYQQALGQGPQFIFQYYREEENGRGNFPPRFSGLQFPNYSSELNVNALELDDSALYLCASSFSDGTYGYTFGSGTRLTVV.

The chain links TRBV6-6 to TRBJ2-5, with D perhaps TRBD1 (6 bases). Trimming cost V 5 bases and J 5 bases, with 9 bases left between them. CDR1 and CDR2 from the germline V gene are MNHNY and SVGAGI (reference sequence). The CDR3 loop spans 12 amino acids. The CDR3 region is CASSHRAETQYF. CDR3 coding DNA: TGTGCCAGCAGTCACAGGGCTGAGACCCAGTACTTC.

This clone was found once. The V call is TRBV27, the J call TRBJ1-5; 7 bases are shared with TRBD1. With 7 bases clipped from V and 6 bases from J, the junction kept 12 bases outside the gene matches. There are 15 residues in the CDR3. The germline CDR1 and CDR2 sequences are MNHEY and SMNVEV (reference sequence). The CDR3 region is CASNEKGALSQPQHF. In DNA form, the CDR3 reads TGTGCCAGCAACGAGAAGGGGGCTCTGAGTCAGCCCCAGCATTTT.